The 3 T cell receptor beta chains below were found in one sample sequenced in a study of blood T cell repertoires in COVID-19. This table comes from immunoSEQ multiplex PCR, and its TCRdb copy is limited to in-frame clones, with some not included. The repertoire has 250,000 to 350,000 clones, around 84% of them found once; the top ten carry over 1.1%. The specimen was peripheral blood. The origin of the receptors is a human donor with COVID-19, enrolled during active disease. The donor label of this sample is uncertain.

This rearrangement joins TRBV6-6 to TRBJ1-1; weak D call: TRBD1 (5 bases). Trimming took off 0 bases at V and 4 bases at J, with 6 bases between the two ends. Germline loops: CDR1 MNHNY, CDR2 SVGAGI (reference sequence). CDR3 length: 13 residues. The CDR3 DNA reads TGTGCCAGCAGTTACTCGACAGTCACTGAAGCTTTCTTT. Amino acid sequence: CASSYSTVTEAFF.

This clone was recorded only once. This chain joins TRBV5-6 and TRBJ2-7; TRBD1 is a possible D gene (5 bases). The CDR3 covers 14 residues. Germline V gene sequence: CDR1 SGHDT, CDR2 YYEEEE. Trimming shortened V by 1 base and J by 1 base, and 9 bases separated the two germline ends. CDR3 amino acids: CASSLLQGSYEQYF. In DNA, the CDR3 is TGTGCCAGCAGCTTGCTGCAGGGTTCCTACGAGCAGTACTTC.

The gene calls are TRBV12-5 and TRBJ1-1; TRBD1 agrees at 9 bases. V trimming: 6 bases; J trimming: 4 bases; junction bases outside the gene matches: 6. This CDR3 spans 14 amino acids. Germline V CDR1 and CDR2: LGHNT, FRNRAP. CDR3 region: CASGGQGIVTEAFF. CDR3 coding DNA: TGTGCTAGTGGGGGACAGGGAATTGTCACTGAAGCTTTCTTT.